The clone carrying this T cell receptor (beta chain) was seen ten or more times. What it recognizes is unknown. Per the germline V gene, CDR1 is SGHTA and CDR2 is FQGNSA. The CDR3 has 15 residues. V was clipped by 2 bases and J by 5 bases, with 10 bases between them. A universal primer site was added by template switching, and unique molecular identifiers were carried by the cDNA. TCRdb re-called the 5' RACE reads through MiXCR, storing one row per CDR3 protein. This table holds about 700,000 distinct CDR3 sequences, approximately 6.1% found once. Donors were all healthy Caucasians. This record comes from a study of identical twins. Study-level results: Twins shared out-of-frame alpha sequences with excess low generation probability. Potential partial confounding of zero-insertion analyses by invariant MAIT and iNKT cells was noted.

Sequenced material: naive T cells sorted from blood. The receptor was isolated from a man between 18 and 29 years old in good health. The chain is built from TRBV7-2 and TRBJ1-6; TRBD1 might be the D (6 bases). The CDR3 here is CASSLSSGDNSPLHF. Written as DNA, the CDR3 is TGTGCCAGCAGCTTAAGTTCAGGGGATAATTCACCCCTCCACTTT.